Sequencing of this T cell receptor beta chain was carried out in a study of blood T cell repertoires in COVID-19. Overall study: The United States, Italy and Spain provided the acute and convalescent COVID-19 samples. The cDNA or gDNA used as material had been derived from T cells, B-cell-depleted T cells, or PBMCs.

As originally analysed: Estimation of nucleated cell counts relied on the amplification of reference gene primers. Only in-frame clones appear in the TCRdb table, and some are missing; sequencing was by immunoSEQ multiplex PCR. V, J and clone size were drawn from that table, and D and trimming were deduced from the DNA. The sample holds 350,000 to 450,000 clones, around 84% seen once. CDR3 length: 14 residues. Germline V lookup: CDR1 GTSNPN, CDR2 SVGIG (reference sequence). V lost 0 bases and J lost 1, with 8 bases in between. As to this clone: The same CDR3 can be traced to other DNA sequences in this sample.

The sequencing sample was made of peripheral blood. V gene TRBV30 combines with J gene TRBJ2-3; no clear D. The receptor was isolated from a woman younger than 30 with acute or convalescent COVID-19. The CDR3 nucleotides are TGTGCCTGGAGTGTGAGCTCGCGCACAGATACGCAGTATTTT. Translating gives CAWSVSSRTDTQYF.